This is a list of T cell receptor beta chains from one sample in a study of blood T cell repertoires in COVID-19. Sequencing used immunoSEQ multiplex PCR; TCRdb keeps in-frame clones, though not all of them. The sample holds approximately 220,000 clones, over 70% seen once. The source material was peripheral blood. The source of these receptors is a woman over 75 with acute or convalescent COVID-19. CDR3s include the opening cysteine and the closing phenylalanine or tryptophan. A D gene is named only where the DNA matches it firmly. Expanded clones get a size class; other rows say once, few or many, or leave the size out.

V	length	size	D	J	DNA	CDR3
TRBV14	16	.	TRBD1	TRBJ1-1	TGTGCCAGCAGCCCCGCCCGGGGACAGATCAACACTGAAGCTTTCTTT	CASSPARGQINTEAFF
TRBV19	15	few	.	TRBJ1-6	TGTGCCAGTAGTATAGCGCGGGAGGTGGATTCACCCCTCCACTTT	CASSIAREVDSPLHF
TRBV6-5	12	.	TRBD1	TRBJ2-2	TGTGCCAGCAGGGGACAGAATGGGGAGCTGTTTTTT	CASRGQNGELFF
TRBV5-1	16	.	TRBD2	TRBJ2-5	TGCGCCAGCAGCTTGGCCCCAGCGGGAGGCCAAGAGACCCAGTACTTC	CASSLAPAGGQETQYF
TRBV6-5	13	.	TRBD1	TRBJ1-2	TGTGCCAGCAGCAAGACAGGGTTCTATGGCTACACCTTC	CASSKTGFYGYTF
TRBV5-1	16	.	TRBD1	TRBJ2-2	TGCGCCAGCAGCTTTACAGGGGGAGATAGAACCGGGGAGCTGTTTTTT	CASSFTGGDRTGELFF
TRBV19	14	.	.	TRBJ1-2	TGTGCCAGTAGGTCCACAGGCTCCGATTATGGCTACACCTTC	CASRSTGSDYGYTF
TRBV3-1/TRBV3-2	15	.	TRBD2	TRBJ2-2	TGTGCCAGCAGCCCTCTCGGGACTAGCGCCGGGGAGCTGTTTTTT	CASSPLGTSAGELFF
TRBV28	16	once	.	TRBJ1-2	TGTGCCAGCAGTTTAGGACCAGGTCAGGGGACATATGGCTACACCTTC	CASSLGPGQGTYGYTF
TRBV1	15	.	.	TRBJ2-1	TGCACCAGCAGCCGCAGGGTCTCCTTTCATGATGAGCAGTTCTTC	CTSSRRVSFHDEQFF
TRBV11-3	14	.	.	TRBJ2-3	TGTGCCAGCAGCTTCGGGGGGCGCGCAGATACGCAGTATTTT	CASSFGGRADTQYF
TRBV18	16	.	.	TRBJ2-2	TGTGCCAGCTCCCATCCGGGAGACCATCCCCCCGGGGAGCTGTTTTTT	CASSHPGDHPPGELFF
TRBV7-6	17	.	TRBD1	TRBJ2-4	TGTGCCAGCAGCTCCCGTACCGGGACAGGGGGTATTAGCATTCAGTACTTC	CASSSRTGTGGISIQYF
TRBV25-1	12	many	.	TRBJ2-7	TGTGCCAGCACCGACAACATTGACGAGCAGTACTTC	CASTDNIDEQYF
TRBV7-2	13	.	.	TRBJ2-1	TGTGCCAGCAGCTTAAAAGGGGCGCCAGAGCAGTTCTTC	CASSLKGAPEQFF
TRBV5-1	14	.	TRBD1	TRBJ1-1	TGCGCCAGCAGCGAAACTACAGGGGTTCCTGAAGCTTTCTTT	CASSETTGVPEAFF
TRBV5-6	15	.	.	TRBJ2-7	TGTGCCAGCAGCTTGGCGGTGGGGCTGGCCTACGAGCAGTACTTC	CASSLAVGLAYEQYF
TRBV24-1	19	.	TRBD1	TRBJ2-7	TGTGCCACCAGTGGCCCCCCGGACAGGGGAGGCGCTTCGACCTACGAGCAGTACTTC	CATSGPPDRGGASTYEQYF
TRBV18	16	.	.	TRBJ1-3	TGTGCCAGCTCACCCCGGGTACTCATCTCTGGAAACACCATATATTTT	CASSPRVLISGNTIYF
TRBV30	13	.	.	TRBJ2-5	TGTGCCTGGGATCCGGGACTCCAAGAGACCCAGTACTTC	CAWDPGLQETQYF
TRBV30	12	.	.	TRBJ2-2	TGTGCCTGGAGTAGCGGACCCGGGGAGCTGTTTTTT	CAWSSGPGELFF
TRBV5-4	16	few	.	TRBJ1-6	TGTGCCAGCAGCTTGTCCGCAGGGGCCTATAATTCACCCCTCCACTTT	CASSLSAGAYNSPLHF
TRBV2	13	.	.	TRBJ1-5	TGTGCCAGCATGGCGGACACCAATCAGCCCCAGCATTTT	CASMADTNQPQHF
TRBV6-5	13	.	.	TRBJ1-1	TGTGCCAGCGGGACAAATCGAATCACTGAAGCTTTCTTT	CASGTNRITEAFF
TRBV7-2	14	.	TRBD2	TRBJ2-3	TGTGCCAGCAGCTCAAGCGGGATAACAGATACGCAGTATTTT	CASSSSGITDTQYF
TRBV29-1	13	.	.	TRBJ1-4	TGCAGCGCTAAGGGACATCAGGGTGAAAAACTGTTTTTT	CSAKGHQGEKLFF
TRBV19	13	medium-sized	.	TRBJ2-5	TGTGCCAGTGGTACGAGAGTCCAAGAGACCCAGTACTTC	CASGTRVQETQYF
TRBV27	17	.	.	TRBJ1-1	TGTGCCAGCTGCGAGGGGGGGAGGGGTGTTAGGAACACTGAAGCTTTCTTT	CASCEGGRGVRNTEAFF
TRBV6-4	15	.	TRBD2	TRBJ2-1	TGTGCCAGCAAAATCTCTAGCGGGGGGGTGGATGAGCAGTTCTTC	CASKISSGGVDEQFF
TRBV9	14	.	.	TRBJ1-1	TGTGCCAGCAGCGTTTCGAGCGCAATTACTGAAGCTTTCTTT	CASSVSSAITEAFF
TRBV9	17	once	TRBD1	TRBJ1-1	TGTGCCAGCAGCGTAGGGTCAGGCCGACAGGGTTGGGCTGAAGCTTTCTTT	CASSVGSGRQGWAEAFF
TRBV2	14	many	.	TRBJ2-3	TGTGCCAGCAGTGAAAGCCTAGCGACAGATACGCAGTATTTT	CASSESLATDTQYF
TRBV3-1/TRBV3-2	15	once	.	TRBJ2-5	TGTGCCAGCAGCCAATCGGGGGGCTGGTCAGAGACCCAGTACTTC	CASSQSGGWSETQYF